A single sample is the source of the 9 T cell receptor beta chains below, sequenced in a study of technical replicates of blood from a few donors. Clones were sequenced by immunoSEQ multiplex PCR, and TCRdb holds only the in-frame ones, with some missing. The sample has tens of thousands of clones, around nine tenths seen once. Specimen: PBMCs. Every receptor here comes from a human donor in good health. Some clones in this sample may be carry-over from other donors' samples.

CDR3 DNA: TGTGCCAGCAGCGTAGGACTAGCAGATACGCAGTATTTT. As protein: CASSVGLADTQYF. The gene calls are TRBV9 and TRBJ2-3; D perhaps matches TRBD2 (6 bases). Trimming removed 0 bases from V and 4 bases from J, with 6 bases in between. The CDR3 sequence is 13 residues long. Germline CDR1 and CDR2: SGDLS and YYNGEE.

CDR3 nucleotide sequence: TGTGCCAGCAGCCCCAACTCCTACGAGCAGTACTTC. It specifies CASSPNSYEQYF. The rearrangement uses TRBV7-2 and TRBJ2-7, with D unclear. The CDR3 totals 12 residues. Deletions cut 5 bases from V and 0 bases from J, with 5 bases between. Germline V lookup: CDR1 SGHTA, CDR2 FQGNSA.

The V call is TRBV7-6, the J call TRBJ2-7, with a tentative D call TRBD2 (6 bases). Germline-derived CDR1 and CDR2 are SGHVS and FNYEAQ. V was shortened by 1 base and J by 3 bases, with 13 bases between the two germline ends. CDR3 length equals 15 residues. CDR3 region: CASSLVSGGIYEQYF. The CDR3 DNA reads TGTGCCAGCAGCTTAGTCTCTGGCGGGATCTACGAGCAGTACTTC.

This chain links TRBV14 with TRBJ1-1, with D maybe TRBD1 (5 bases). This CDR3 spans 15 amino acids. The germline V gene has CDR1 SGHDN and CDR2 FVKESK. Trimming removed 2 bases at V and 3 bases at J, with 13 bases between. The CDR3 is CASSQNWGSDTEAFF. The CDR3 nucleotides read TGTGCCAGCAGCCAAAATTGGGGCTCGGACACTGAAGCTTTCTTT. Together with reference TRBV14 and TRBJ1-1, the CDR3 gives the full variable domain: EAGVTQFPSHSVIEKGQTVTLRCDPISGHDNLYWYRRVMGKEIKFLLHFVKESKQDESGMPNNRFLAERTGGTYSTLKVQPAELEDSGVYFCASSQNWGSDTEAFFGQGTRLTVV.

This chain joins TRBV6-5 and TRBJ1-3; D may be TRBD1 (6 bases). The length of the CDR3 is 16 residues. Germline loops: CDR1 MNHEY, CDR2 SVGAGI. V lost 3 bases to trimming and J lost 7 bases, with 19 bases between them. The DNA for the CDR3 is TGTGCCAGCAGTTATTACAGGGTTGGGTCGGTGAACACCATATATTTT. Translation gives CASSYYRVGSVNTIYF.

CDR3 sequence (DNA): TGTGCCAGCAGCGTAGACAGCCACACTGAAGCTTTCTTT. It yields the protein CASSVDSHTEAFF. This sequence joins TRBV9 and TRBJ1-1; D not certain. The CDR3 is made up of 13 amino acids. Trimming pared 0 bases from V and 3 bases from J, leaving 6 bases between. Germline CDR1 and CDR2: SGDLS and YYNGEE.

The J gene is TRBJ2-7, the V gene TRBV7-9; no firm D call. The length of the CDR3 is 12 residues. CDR1 and CDR2 (germline): SEHNR, FQNEAQ (reference sequence). V lost 2 bases to trimming and J lost 5 bases, with 7 bases between them. In DNA form, the CDR3 reads TGTGCCAGCAGCTTAACAGACCACGAGCAGTACTTC. This gives the protein CASSLTDHEQYF.

The rearrangement links TRBV28 to TRBJ2-7, with D unclear. The CDR3 runs to 14 residues. Germline V CDR1 and CDR2: MDHEN, SYDVKM. The germline V and J ends were trimmed by 6 bases and 7 bases, with 19 bases remaining between them. The CDR3 sequence is CASSSHGDSTEQYF. In DNA, the CDR3 is TGTGCCAGCAGCTCTCACGGAGATTCCACAGAGCAGTACTTC.

This clone was counted a single time. This chain connects TRBV9 to TRBJ2-7, with D possibly being TRBD1 (8 bases). The CDR3 spans 17 residues. Trimming removed 4 bases at V and 6 bases at J, with 26 bases between. Germline values: CDR1 SGDLS, CDR2 YYNGEE. The CDR3 here is CASSPFSGGGRGAEQYF. The CDR3 DNA is TGTGCCAGCAGCCCCTTCTCAGGGGGCGGGAGAGGCGCCGAGCAGTACTTC.